The clone carrying this TCR beta chain was counted between two and nine times. Its antigen is unidentified. Noted treatment: roughly 10-day PBMC culture with coronavirus spike peptide pools or control peptides (ViraFEST assay). Germline V CDR1 and CDR2: SGHTA, FQGNSA. V lost 4 bases, J lost 0 bases, and 13 bases lay in between. The CDR3 has 16 amino acids. These data come from a study of vaccination and CD4 T cells after COVID-19. The Oncomine TCR Beta short-read assay was applied to DNA of cultured CD4+ T cells. TCRdb recomputed calls from the PCR reads with MiXCR, one row per CDR3 protein. The sample carries about 18,000 distinct CDR3 sequences, more than 50% recorded once.

This receptor was identified in a human donor who had recovered from COVID-19. The chain links TRBV7-2 to TRBJ1-3; unclear D gene. The source was CD4+ T cells from blood, cultured in vitro, collected before SARS-CoV-2 vaccination. The CDR3 reads CASSWGGTSSGNTIYF. The CDR3 DNA reads as TGTGCCAGCAGCTGGGGAGGAACCAGCTCTGGAAACACCATATATTTT.